This T cell receptor beta chain was observed in a study of T cell responses to AZD1222 COVID-19 vaccine. Between the trimmed V and J ends, which lost 6 bases and 0 bases, there was a span of 9 bases. The germline V gene encodes CDR1 MNHEY and CDR2 SVGAGI. The CDR3 covers 14 residues. Clones were sequenced by immunoSEQ multiplex PCR, and TCRdb holds only the in-frame ones, with some missing. This sample has tens of thousands of clones; less than 90% occur once, and the top ten carry roughly 18%. The sequence derives from an adult in good health. Specimen: peripheral blood, collected on day 0 of AZD1222 vaccination. The gene calls are TRBV6-5 and TRBJ1-3; D is uncertain. CDR3 protein: CASRDYASGNTIYF. The CDR3 region has the DNA TGTGCCAGCAGGGACTATGCCTCTGGAAACACCATATATTTT.